This T cell receptor (beta chain) was obtained from a study of early T cells in non-severe SARS-CoV-2 infection. About the study: Sequencing of bulk RNA from unsorted whole blood was done, without chain pairing.

cDNA molecules, individually, were tagged with unique molecular identifiers. TCRdb re-derived calls from the 5' RACE reads in MiXCR, one entry per CDR3 protein. Of 25,000 to 35,000 distinct CDR3 sequences in the sample, about 5% were seen once. This clonotype was seen at least ten times. What it binds is not known. V shed 7 bases and J 3 bases; nucleotides not matched to a gene: 8. The CDR3 totals 15 residues. Study-level results: Matching results from VDJdb favored anti-spike CD8 responses, leaving private and CD4 specificities undetected.

The receptor was isolated from an adult who was a healthcare worker with PCR-confirmed SARS-CoV-2 infection or an uninfected control (not recorded which). The rearrangement joins TRBV12-3 or TRBV12-4 to TRBJ1-4; 7 nucleotides match TRBD1. The sample comprised whole blood. Here the CDR3 reads CASISGTAANEKLFF. In DNA, the CDR3 is TGTGCCAGCATTTCGGGGACAGCCGCTAATGAAAAACTGTTTTTT.